The text below deals with one T cell receptor beta chain. This CDR3 comprises 14 residues. From germline, CDR1 is SGHRS and CDR2 YFSETQ. V lost 0 bases and J 7 bases, leaving 13 bases between the germline ends. Vbeta (60) and Jbeta (13) primers were used in the PCR. Measured with immunoSEQ multiplex PCR; TCRdb has only the in-frame clones, and not every one. The sample lists approximately 190,000 clones; approximately 88% were seen once. The record originates from a study of cytomegalovirus exposure and HLA in healthy donors. The TCR sequence derives from a woman aged 50 to 60 in good health and CMV-seropositive. The genes are TRBV5-1 and TRBJ1-1; a possible D gene is TRBD1 (5 bases). The sequenced material came from PBMCs. The CDR3 DNA sequence: TGCGCCAGCAGCTTGGTGGGAGGGGCCCATGAAGCTTTCTTT. This encodes CASSLVGGAHEAFF. Based on the CDR3 plus reference TRBV5-1 and TRBJ1-1, the full variable domain is KAGVTQTPRYLIKTRGQQVTLSCSPISGHRSVSWYQQTPGQGLQFLFEYFSETQRNKGNFPGRFSGRQFSNSRSEMNVSTLELGDSALYLCASSLVGGAHEAFFGQGTRLTVV.